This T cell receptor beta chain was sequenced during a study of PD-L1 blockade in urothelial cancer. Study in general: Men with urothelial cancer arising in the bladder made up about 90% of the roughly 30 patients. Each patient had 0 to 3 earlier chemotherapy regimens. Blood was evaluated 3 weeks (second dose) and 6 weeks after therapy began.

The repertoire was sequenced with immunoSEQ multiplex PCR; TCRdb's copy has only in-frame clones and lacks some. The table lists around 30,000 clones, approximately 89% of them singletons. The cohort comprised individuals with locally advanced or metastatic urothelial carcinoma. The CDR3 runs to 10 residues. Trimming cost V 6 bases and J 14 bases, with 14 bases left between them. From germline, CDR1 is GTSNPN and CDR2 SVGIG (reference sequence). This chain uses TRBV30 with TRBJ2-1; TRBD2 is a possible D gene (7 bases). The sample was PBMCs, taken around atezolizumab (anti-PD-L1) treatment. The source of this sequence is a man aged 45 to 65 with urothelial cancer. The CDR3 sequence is CACLGGGEFF. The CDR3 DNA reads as TGTGCCTGCCTAGGAGGGGGGGAGTTCTTC.